The rows below give T cell receptor beta chains drawn from one sample of a study of shared clonotypes between healthy human individuals. The repertoire was sequenced with immunoSEQ multiplex PCR; TCRdb's copy has only in-frame clones and lacks some. This sample has roughly 500,000 clones, with 70% to 80% found just once. Input material: PBMCs. Receptors were obtained from a middle-aged woman in good health. Some clones in this sample may be carry-over from other donors' samples. CDR3s leave out the opening cysteine and the closing phenylalanine or tryptophan. The D gene is left open where the match is weak. Clone size, where shown, is once, few, many, or a class for clones that have expanded.

NA,NA,TRBJ1-3,TRBV28,ASLPQGNGNTIY
TRBD1,NA,TRBJ2-5,TRBV18,ASSQDRQETQY
NA,few,TRBJ1-1,TRBV2,ASSDLLNTEAF
NA,NA,TRBJ1-5,TRBV5-6,ASSLGLNGQPQH
NA,NA,TRBJ2-1,TRBV7-9,ASSFAGLTYNEQF
TRBD1,NA,TRBJ1-3,TRBV5-5,ASSLDGTGVGNTIY
TRBD1,few,TRBJ2-7,TRBV5-4,ASSPTGEPYEQY
TRBD2,NA,TRBJ2-1,TRBV28,ASSPLWGSGRGNEQF
TRBD1,NA,TRBJ2-7,TRBV6-6,ASSPPGQGYEQY
TRBD1,NA,TRBJ1-1,TRBV19,ASSVTGPNTEAF
TRBD2,many,TRBJ2-7,TRBV5-4,ASSSSTRTSGNYEQY
TRBD1,few,TRBJ1-1,TRBV18,ASSPRAGGVGTEAF
NA,NA,TRBJ1-4,TRBV27,ASIGGEANEKLF
NA,NA,TRBJ1-1,TRBV6-4,ASSASSSTRTEAF
NA,few,TRBJ2-2,TRBV14,ASSRTDTGELF
NA,NA,TRBJ1-2,TRBV18,ASSPPSAHSDYGYT
NA,NA,TRBJ2-1,TRBV18,ASSPPGRNEQF
TRBD2,NA,TRBJ2-2,TRBV28,ASSSRRLAGVTGELF
NA,NA,TRBJ2-3,TRBV5-6,ASRLGRETEQY
NA,NA,TRBJ2-7,TRBV5-1,ASSSRDRSNSYEQY
TRBD1,NA,TRBJ1-2,TRBV10-3,AISDPGGGLINYGYT
TRBD1,NA,TRBJ2-7,TRBV6-1,ASSRGTVDEQY
TRBD1,NA,TRBJ1-2,TRBV2,ASSRDRGTYGYT
TRBD2,NA,TRBJ2-3,TRBV6-1,ASSFSGTADTQY
TRBD1,NA,TRBJ2-1,TRBV6-5,ASSPGTGRNEQF
NA,few,TRBJ2-7,TRBV28,ASTDTTYEQY
NA,NA,TRBJ2-7,TRBV7-2,ASSQGGLAHYEQY
NA,NA,TRBJ1-2,TRBV28,ASSSRGHGYT
TRBD1,NA,TRBJ2-7,TRBV6-1,ASSDMDRGRYEQY
TRBD2,NA,TRBJ2-3,TRBV4-3,ASSQATSGRALDTQY
NA,NA,TRBJ2-5,TRBV20-1,SASLAQTQY
TRBD1,NA,TRBJ2-1,TRBV4-2,ASSLLGQGAGYNEQF
TRBD2,many,TRBJ2-1,TRBV4-2,ASTPGLANNEQF
TRBD2,NA,TRBJ2-3,TRBV29-1,SVEGKAGERGTQY
TRBD2,NA,TRBJ2-7,TRBV5-1,ASSYSGYEQY
NA,NA,TRBJ1-1,TRBV29-1,SASTGNTEAF
NA,NA,TRBJ2-1,TRBV6-6,ASSSSGPGEQF
NA,NA,TRBJ2-3,TRBV7-2,ASSLMGPGVPSTDTQY
TRBD2,NA,TRBJ2-1,TRBV6-6,ASSEGSGSNEQF
TRBD2,NA,TRBJ2-2,TRBV7-3,ASSYQAGDTGELF
TRBD2,NA,TRBJ2-7,TRBV5-4,ASSHSSGDSYEQY
TRBD2,NA,TRBJ2-7,TRBV27,ASSQSSGRSYEQY
TRBD1,NA,TRBJ1-6,TRBV27,ASSFGQGALGNSPLH
NA,NA,TRBJ1-1,TRBV7-9,ASSSTARTEAF
TRBD1,NA,TRBJ1-2,TRBV28,ASRTTGQYGYT
TRBD2,NA,TRBJ2-5,TRBV11-2,ASSWAGGETQY
NA,NA,TRBJ2-5,TRBV5-5,ASSKQGRQETQY
TRBD1,NA,TRBJ2-4,TRBV19,ATRGQGAKNIQY
TRBD2,NA,TRBJ2-3,TRBV19,ASSLWTSGDTDTQY
NA,NA,TRBJ1-5,TRBV28,ASSFNSNQPQH
TRBD1,NA,TRBJ2-7,TRBV6-5,ASARGGSYEQY
NA,NA,TRBJ2-5,TRBV7-6,ASSEAGIETQY
TRBD1,NA,TRBJ1-1,TRBV5-1,ASSGGQGTEAF
NA,NA,TRBJ2-5,TRBV7-8,ASSIRLQETQY
NA,once,TRBJ2-3,TRBV5-4,ASSLEQRDTQY
TRBD2,NA,TRBJ2-1,TRBV11-2,ASSLGTSSYNEQF
NA,NA,TRBJ2-5,TRBV5-1,ASSSLGNRGGRETQY